This T cell receptor beta chain is from a study of shared clonotypes between healthy human individuals. Across the study: Each donor's CD4 naive and CD4 memory cells filled three plates apiece, CD8 naive two, and CD8 memory one. The study's findings and limits: Among the subsets, naive ones generally showed larger estimated richness than memory ones. Generation probabilities were higher for clonotypes shared across all four sorted-subset donors than for unshared ones.

Running of the assay took place at deep level. Libraries were prepared by immunoSEQ multiplex PCR; TCRdb keeps only in-frame clonotypes and omits some of them. In the table there are about 2.3 million clones, about 92% of which are singletons. Details on this clone: Its antigen is still unknown.

This CDR3 has 15 amino acids. Trimming removed 2 bases at V and 3 bases at J, with 14 bases between. CDR1 LNHDA and CDR2 SQIVND come from the germline V gene (reference sequence). The rearrangement uses TRBV19 and TRBJ2-7, with D possibly being TRBD1 or TRBD2 (5 bases each). Material for sequencing was naive CD4+ T cells from PBMCs. Regarding subset: CD45RA+ positively selected. This TCR came from a man aged 18 to 30 in good health. Some clones in this sample may be carry-over from other donors' samples. For the CDR3, the DNA is TGTGCCAGTAGTATAAGGACCGAGGGGTTCTACGAGCAGTACTTC. This sequence encodes CASSIRTEGFYEQYF.